The 7 T cell receptor beta chains below were found in one sample sequenced in a study of T cells in localized non-small cell lung cancer. The table came from immunoSEQ multiplex PCR; TCRdb's copy has only in-frame clones and leaves some out. The table includes about 26,000 clones, approximately 86% detected once. The source was peripheral blood, collected before any cancer treatment. The source of these receptors is a female donor aged 60 or older with stage II squamous cell lung carcinoma.

This clone was found a few times. The V call is TRBV27, the J call TRBJ1-5, with 8 bases matching TRBD1. Germline V gene sequence: CDR1 MNHEY, CDR2 SMNVEV (reference sequence). CDR3 size: 15 residues. The V and J ends lost 2 bases and 0 bases, in that order; junction bases with no gene match: 0. CDR3 region: CASSLTGGSNQPQHF. Written as DNA, the CDR3 is TGTGCCAGCAGTTTAACAGGGGGTAGCAATCAGCCCCAGCATTTT.

The chain combines TRBV7-9 with TRBJ2-5, with D hard to call. The end of the DNA is better explained by TRBJ2-7, so the J call may be wrong. Looked up from germline, CDR1 is SEHNR and CDR2 is FQNEAQ (reference sequence). There are 15 residues in the CDR3. The CDR3 nucleotides are TGTGCCAGCAGCCCCCGTCAATCGGGTCGCTACGAGCAGTACTTC. Its protein product is CASSPRQSGRYEQYF.

The chain is built from TRBV29-1 and TRBJ2-7; D is perhaps TRBD1 or TRBD2 (5 bases each). V lost 4 bases and J lost 6, with 13 bases in between. CDR3 length: 12 residues. Germline CDR1 is SQVTM and CDR2 is ANQGSEA. CDR3 region: CSVAQVRGEQYF. Written as DNA, the CDR3 is TGCAGCGTTGCACAGGTGAGGGGCGAGCAGTACTTC.

This clone came up once. This chain links TRBV10-2 with TRBJ1-3; 9 nucleotides agree with TRBD1. Trimming at V came to 7 bases and at J to 4 bases, leaving 5 bases not matched to a gene. This CDR3 region has 14 residues. The germline V gene encodes CDR1 WSHSY and CDR2 SAAADI. The CDR3 DNA sequence: TGCGCCAGCAATAGCGGACAGGGGGGAAACACCATATATTTT. Encoded protein: CASNSGQGGNTIYF.

For the CDR3, the DNA is TGTGCCAGCAGCTTAGGGGCTACTTCCAATGAGCAGTTCTTC. The encoded protein is CASSLGATSNEQFF. The chain recombines TRBV11-2 with TRBJ2-1; D not resolved. The germline V gene encodes CDR1 SGHAT and CDR2 FQNNGV. CDR3 size: 14 residues. The ends were cut back, 1 base at V and 6 bases at J, with 10 bases in the middle. The full variable domain, its missing parts supplied by reference TRBV11-2 and TRBJ2-1, is EAGVAQSPRYKIIEKRQSVAFWCNPISGHATLYWYQQILGQGPKLLIQFQNNGVVDDSQLPKDRFSAERLKGVDSTLKIQPAKLEDSAVYLCASSLGATSNEQFFGPGTRLTVL.

V gene TRBV28 combines with J gene TRBJ1-3, with 10 bases identical to TRBD1. The J segment lost 4 bases and the V segment lost 3 bases, leaving 3 bases of the junction unmatched. The CDR3 contains 15 residues. Germline CDR1 and CDR2: MDHEN and SYDVKM. The CDR3 sequence is CASSLGQGTGNTIYF. In DNA, the CDR3 is TGTGCCAGCAGTTTGGGACAGGGGACCGGAAACACCATATATTTT.

The chain joins TRBV7-9 to TRBJ2-5; TRBD2 matches at 8 bases. With 5 bases clipped from V and 5 bases from J, the junction kept 1 base outside the gene matches. This CDR3 is built from 12 residues. Looked up from germline, CDR1 is SEHNR and CDR2 is FQNEAQ (reference sequence). This chain's CDR3 is CASSRGGETQYF. The CDR3 nucleotides read TGTGCCAGCAGCCGCGGGGGGGAGACCCAGTACTTC.